A selection of T cell receptor beta chains follows, all from one sample in a study of response to subunit inactivated influenza vaccine. TCRdb reanalysed the RT-PCR reads using MiXCR and keeps one entry per CDR3 protein. The sample lists over 650,000 distinct CDR3 sequences, around 20% occurring once. The specimen comprised PBMCs from blood, sampled about 5 days after vaccination. The receptors were gathered from a man between 45 and 60 years old who received an inactivated influenza vaccine. Each CDR3 is given with its conserved first and last residue. The D gene is left open where the match is weak. Some rows have no size entry. The others give once, few or many, or a class for an expanded clone.

D,J,size,V,DNA,CDR3
.,TRBJ2-5,.,TRBV2,TGTGCCAGCAGTACTCGGGAGTGGCCAATAACGACCCAGTACTTC,CASSTREWPITTQYF
.,TRBJ2-2,.,TRBV7-9,TGTGCCAGCAGCTTGGATTCAATAGGGGAGCTGTTTTTT,CASSLDSIGELFF
.,TRBJ1-5,few,TRBV30,TGTGCCTGGAGTTTACAGGGCTCTCAGCCCCAGCATTTT,CAWSLQGSQPQHF
TRBD1,TRBJ2-6,few,TRBV7-9,TGTGCCAGCAGCGGATGGACAGGTGGGGCCAACGTCCTGACTTTC,CASSGWTGGANVLTF
.,TRBJ2-2,.,TRBV19,TGTGCCAGTAGTATGCGAGGGTCAACCGGGGAGCTGTTTTTT,CASSMRGSTGELFF
TRBD1,TRBJ2-7,.,TRBV9,TGTGCCAGCAGCCCGTGGGGACAGGGAACGTACGAGCAGTACTTC,CASSPWGQGTYEQYF
.,TRBJ2-1,few,TRBV12-3/TRBV12-4,TGTGCCAGCAGTTTCTGGCCAGGGGCAGGCAATGAGCAGTTCTTC,CASSFWPGAGNEQFF
TRBD2,TRBJ2-1,few,TRBV7-8,TGTGCCAGCAGCTTGAGACTAGCGGCTTACAATGAGCAGTTCTTC,CASSLRLAAYNEQFF
.,TRBJ1-5,few,TRBV11-2,TGTGCCAGCAGCCTAGACATGGGGCAGCCCCAGCATTTT,CASSLDMGQPQHF
TRBD2,TRBJ2-1,few,TRBV7-6,TGTGCCAGCAGCTTAGCGAGACTAGCGTCGAATGAGCAGTTCTTC,CASSLARLASNEQFF
TRBD1,TRBJ1-1,many,TRBV20-1,TGCAGTGCTAGTACAGGGGGCCCGAACACTGAAGCTTTCTTT,CSASTGGPNTEAFF
TRBD2,TRBJ2-5,many,TRBV19,TGTGCCAGCAGTCGCGGACTAGCGGAGACCCAGTACTTC,CASSRGLAETQYF
.,TRBJ1-3,many,TRBV4-2,TGTGCCAGCAGCCAAGATAAACTGGTTCAGCCCTACTCTGGAAACACCATATATTTT,CASSQDKLVQPYSGNTIYF
.,TRBJ1-5,.,TRBV28,TGTGCCAGCCTAAAAGGTAGTGGGAATCAGCCCCAGCATTTT,CASLKGSGNQPQHF
.,TRBJ2-7,.,TRBV6-1,TGTGCCAGCAGTACCGGGACCCCTCTCGAGCAGTACTTC,CASSTGTPLEQYF
.,TRBJ2-4,few,TRBV2,TGTGCCAGCAGTCCTGGACTCGATCGAGACATTCAGTACTTC,CASSPGLDRDIQYF
.,TRBJ2-5,few,TRBV5-1,TGCGCCAGCAGCTTGCCGGGGGGCCTTGGGATTGAGACCCAGTACTTC,CASSLPGGLGIETQYF
.,TRBJ2-7,.,TRBV12-3/TRBV12-4,TGTGCCAGCAGTAAAAGCTCAGGTCGACAGGCCTCCTACGAGCAGTACTTC,CASSKSSGRQASYEQYF
TRBD2,TRBJ2-3,.,TRBV6-1,TGTGCCAGCATCGACGGGAGGGCCACCACAGATACGCAGTATTTT,CASIDGRATTDTQYF
.,TRBJ1-1,.,TRBV12-5,TGTGCTAGTGGTATGGGGTCCGGCATGAACACTGAAGCTTTCTTT,CASGMGSGMNTEAFF
TRBD1,TRBJ1-1,.,TRBV5-1,TGCGCCAGCCGTTTTGACAGGGTGTACACTGAAGCTTTCTTT,CASRFDRVYTEAFF
TRBD2,TRBJ2-7,many,TRBV6-2/TRBV6-3,TGTGCCAGCAGTCGCCTTCTGTCTCGAAGCGGGAGTCTCCCCTCTTACGAGCAGTACTTC,CASSRLLSRSGSLPSYEQYF
.,TRBJ2-7,few,TRBV12-3/TRBV12-4,TGTGCCAGCAGTTTAACCCAGGTTGTTGGGACCTACGAGCAGTACTTC,CASSLTQVVGTYEQYF
TRBD2,TRBJ2-3,.,TRBV7-6,TGTGCCAGCAGCTTAGGCCGGGGCCGACTAGCTTCTGATACGCAGTATTTT,CASSLGRGRLASDTQYF
.,TRBJ1-3,few,TRBV15,TGTGCCACCAGCAGAGATCCAACAGGCTCTGGAAACACCATATATTTT,CATSRDPTGSGNTIYF
TRBD2,TRBJ2-3,.,TRBV7-2,TGTGCCAGCAGCACAACTTTAGCGGGAGTAATCGCAGATACGCAGTATTTT,CASSTTLAGVIADTQYF
TRBD1,TRBJ2-7,few,TRBV10-1,TGCGCCAGCAGCCGACAGGGGGCTTTCTACGAGCAGTACTTC,CASSRQGAFYEQYF
.,TRBJ1-1,.,TRBV15,TGTGCCACCAGCAGAGTTGGAGTGACTGGGGGAGTTTTCTTT,CATSRVGVTGGVFF
TRBD1,TRBJ1-3,few,TRBV12-3/TRBV12-4,TGTGCCAGCAGACCAGGGGGGCCCCACACCATATATTTT,CASRPGGPHTIYF